This TCR beta chain was captured in a study of blood T cell repertoires in COVID-19. Study-wide background: Samples taken during acute and convalescent COVID-19 were collected in the United States, Italy and Spain.

V dropped 2 bases and J dropped 5; count of bases not matched to a gene: 12. Per germline, CDR1 MGHRA and CDR2 YSYEKL. The CDR3 is 17 residues long. Sequencing was performed with immunoSEQ multiplex PCR; in TCRdb, only in-frame clones are kept and a portion is missing. This table has a few hundred thousand clones, about 81% appearing once. For recovered donors of Cohort 3, there were two negative PCRs, clearance, or symptom resolution. Sequencing was done on a sample of PBMCs or T cells enriched from blood (not recorded which). The receptor's source is a man aged 35 to 55 who had recovered from COVID-19. This chain joins TRBV4-1 and TRBJ2-7; 10 bases map to TRBD1. The CDR3 region has the DNA TGCGCCAGCAGCCAAAGGGGGTCCGGGACAGGGGATCACGAGCAGTACTTC. It encodes CASSQRGSGTGDHEQYF.